This entry lists 5 T cell receptor beta chains sequenced from one sample in a study of blood T cells in healthy people across ages. Next came a second PCR, run for about 6 to 12 cycles, which used a sample-barcoded 5' primer along with a J-beta primer mix. TCRdb itself ran the 5' RACE reads through MiXCR, one entry per CDR3 protein. This repertoire shows over 500,000 distinct CDR3 sequences, about 28% found once; its top ten account for over 3.5%. The same data also went into a second study, on T cells of mothers and their children.

The source material was blood. The receptor set was obtained from a boy younger than 10 in good health.

This clonotype appeared a few times. J is TRBJ1-3 and V is TRBV10-3; D might be TRBD1 (6 bases). V was pared by 2 bases and J by 1 base, with 12 bases between. This CDR3 contains 16 residues. In germline, CDR1 is ENHRY, CDR2 SYGVKD. The CDR3: CAISERVQGSGNTIYF. CDR3 DNA sequence: TGTGCCATCAGTGAGCGAGTTCAGGGGTCTGGAAACACCATATATTTT.

This clonotype has more than one count but fewer than ten. The chain joins TRBV21-1 to TRBJ2-7; the table's TRBD1 call for D was not verified on the DNA. TRBV21-1 is labeled a pseudogene. CDR3 length: 14 amino acids. CDR3 bases: TGTGCCAGCAGCTCCCGGGACGTACCCTACGAGCAGTACTTC. This gives the protein CASSSRDVPYEQYF.

The V call is TRBV9, the J call TRBJ2-5; D is uncertain. Germline V gene data show CDR1 as SGDLS and CDR2 as YYNGEE. Deletions cut 3 bases from V and 7 bases from J, with 13 bases between. This CDR3 is built from 13 residues. CDR3 amino acids: CASSATEKATQYF. The CDR3 DNA follows: TGTGCCAGCAGCGCCACTGAGAAGGCGACCCAGTACTTC.

The J gene is TRBJ2-7, the V gene TRBV7-6; 14 positions agree with TRBD2. Looked up from germline, CDR1 is SGHVS and CDR2 is FNYEAQ. V shed 5 bases, J shed 3 bases, and the junction held 6 bases outside the gene matches. The CDR3 is 16 residues long. In nucleotides, the CDR3 is TGTGCCAGCAGCCACCCCGGACTAGCGGGAGGCTACGAGCAGTACTTC. This encodes CASSHPGLAGGYEQYF. Looking up the rest from reference TRBV7-6 and TRBJ2-7 gives the full variable domain: GAGVSQSPRYKVTKRGQDVALRCDPISGHVSLYWYRQALGQGPEFLTYFNYEAQQDKSGLPNDRFSAERPEGSISTLTIQRTEQRDSAMYRCASSHPGLAGGYEQYFGPGTRLTVT.

There are a few counts of this clonotype. The V call is TRBV6-6, the J call TRBJ2-5, with D tentatively TRBD1 (6 bases). V lost 5 bases, J lost 5 bases, and 15 bases lay in between. This CDR3 contains 14 residues. Germline values: CDR1 MNHNY, CDR2 SVGAGI (reference sequence). The CDR3: CASSPWDITETQYF. The CDR3 DNA reads TGTGCCAGCAGTCCCTGGGACATCACGGAGACCCAGTACTTC.